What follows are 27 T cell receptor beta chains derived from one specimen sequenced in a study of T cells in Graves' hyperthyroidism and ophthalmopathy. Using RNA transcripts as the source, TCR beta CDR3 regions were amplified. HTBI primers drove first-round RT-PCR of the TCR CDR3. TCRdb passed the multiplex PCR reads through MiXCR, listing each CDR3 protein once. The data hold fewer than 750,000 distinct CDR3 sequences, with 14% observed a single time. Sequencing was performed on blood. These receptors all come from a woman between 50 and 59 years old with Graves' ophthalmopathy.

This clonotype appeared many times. CDR3 in DNA: TGCAGTGCCCGTCGACAGGAAAAACTGTTTTTT. This codes for CSARRQEKLFF. The V call is TRBV20-1, the J call TRBJ1-4; possible D gene TRBD1, 5 bases. Germline V gene lookup returns CDR1 DFQATT and CDR2 SNEGSKA (reference sequence). The CDR3 loop spans 11 amino acids. V was cut by 6 bases and J by 8 bases, with 10 bases left in between.

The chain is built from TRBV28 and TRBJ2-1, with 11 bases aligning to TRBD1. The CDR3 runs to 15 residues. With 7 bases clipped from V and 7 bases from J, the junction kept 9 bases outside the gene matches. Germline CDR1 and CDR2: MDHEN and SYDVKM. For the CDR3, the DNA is TGTGCCAGCACCCCAGGTGGACAGGGGGCGAATGAGCAGTTCTTC. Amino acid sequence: CASTPGGQGANEQFF.

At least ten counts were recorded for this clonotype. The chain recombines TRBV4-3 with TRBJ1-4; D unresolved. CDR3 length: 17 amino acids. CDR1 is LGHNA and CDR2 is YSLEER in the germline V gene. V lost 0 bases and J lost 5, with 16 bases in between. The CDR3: CASSQDSLVNQNEKLFF. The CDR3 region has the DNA TGCGCCAGCAGCCAAGATAGTTTGGTGAACCAGAATGAAAAACTGTTTTTT.

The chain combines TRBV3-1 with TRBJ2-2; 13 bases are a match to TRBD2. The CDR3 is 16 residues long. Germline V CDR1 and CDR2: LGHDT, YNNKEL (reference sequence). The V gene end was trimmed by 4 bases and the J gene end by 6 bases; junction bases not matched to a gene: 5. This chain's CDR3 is CASSPPGLAGSGELFF. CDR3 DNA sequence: TGTGCCAGCAGCCCCCCGGGACTAGCGGGATCCGGGGAGCTGTTTTTT. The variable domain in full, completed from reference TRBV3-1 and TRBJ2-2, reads DTAVSQTPKYLVTQMGNDKSIKCEQNLGHDTMYWYKQDSKKFLKIMFSYNNKELIINETVPNRFSPKSPDKAHLNLHINSLELGDSAVYFCASSPPGLAGSGELFFGEGSRLTVL.

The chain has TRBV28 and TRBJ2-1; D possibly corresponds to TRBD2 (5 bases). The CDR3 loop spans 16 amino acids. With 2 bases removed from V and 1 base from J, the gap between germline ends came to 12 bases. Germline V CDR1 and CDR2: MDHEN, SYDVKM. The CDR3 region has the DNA TGTGCCAGCAGTTTAAGGCGGGCGGGTTCCTACAATGAGCAGTTCTTC. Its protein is CASSLRRAGSYNEQFF.

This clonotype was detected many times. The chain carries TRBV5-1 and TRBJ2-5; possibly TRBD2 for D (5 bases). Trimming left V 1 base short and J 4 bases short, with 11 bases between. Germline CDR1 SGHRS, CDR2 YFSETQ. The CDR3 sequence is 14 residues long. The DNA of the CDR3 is TGCGCCAGCAGCTTGCGCACTAGTTTAGAGACCCAGTACTTC. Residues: CASSLRTSLETQYF.

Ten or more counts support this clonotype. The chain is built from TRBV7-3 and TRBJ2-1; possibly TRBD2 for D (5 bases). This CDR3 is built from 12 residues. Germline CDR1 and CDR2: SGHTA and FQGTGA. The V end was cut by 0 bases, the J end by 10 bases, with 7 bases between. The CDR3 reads CASSLTEVEQFF. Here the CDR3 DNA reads TGTGCCAGCAGCTTAACGGAGGTAGAGCAGTTCTTC.

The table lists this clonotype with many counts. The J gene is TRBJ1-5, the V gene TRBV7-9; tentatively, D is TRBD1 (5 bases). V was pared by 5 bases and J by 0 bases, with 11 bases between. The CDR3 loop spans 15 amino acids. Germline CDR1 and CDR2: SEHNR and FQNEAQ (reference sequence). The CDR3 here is CASSIGGDSNQPQHF. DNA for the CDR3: TGTGCCAGCAGCATCGGGGGGGATAGCAATCAGCCCCAGCATTTT.

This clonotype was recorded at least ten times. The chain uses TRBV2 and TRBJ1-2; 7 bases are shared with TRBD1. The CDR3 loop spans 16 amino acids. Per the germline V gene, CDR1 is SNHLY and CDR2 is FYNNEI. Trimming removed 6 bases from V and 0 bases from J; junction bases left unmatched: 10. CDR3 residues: CASSRQGGWANYGYTF. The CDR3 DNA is TGTGCCAGCAGCAGACAGGGAGGGTGGGCTAACTATGGCTACACCTTC.

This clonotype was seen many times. This CDR3 is CASAMTGNNEQFF. For the CDR3, the DNA is TGTGCCAGCGCCATGACAGGGAACAATGAGCAGTTCTTC. This chain uses TRBV27 with TRBJ2-1, with 7 bases that match TRBD1. The CDR3 loop spans 13 amino acids. Germline CDR1 and CDR2: MNHEY and SMNVEV (reference sequence). Trimming removed 8 bases from V and 5 bases from J; junction bases left unmatched: 6.

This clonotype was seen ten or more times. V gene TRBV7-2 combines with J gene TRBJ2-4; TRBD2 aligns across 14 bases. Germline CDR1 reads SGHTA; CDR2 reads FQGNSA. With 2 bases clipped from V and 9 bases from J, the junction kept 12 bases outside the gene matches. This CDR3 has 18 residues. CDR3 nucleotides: TGTGCCAGCAGCTTATTCACCGGGACTAGCGGGAGAGGGAGCATTCAGTACTTC. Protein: CASSLFTGTSGRGSIQYF.

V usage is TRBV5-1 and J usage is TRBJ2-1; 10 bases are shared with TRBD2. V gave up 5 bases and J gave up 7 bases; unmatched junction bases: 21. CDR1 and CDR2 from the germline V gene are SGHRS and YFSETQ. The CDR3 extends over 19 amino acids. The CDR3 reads CASRAGGTSVQQGGNEQFF. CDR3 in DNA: TGCGCCAGCAGAGCTGGTGGGACTAGCGTTCAACAGGGGGGTAATGAGCAGTTCTTC.

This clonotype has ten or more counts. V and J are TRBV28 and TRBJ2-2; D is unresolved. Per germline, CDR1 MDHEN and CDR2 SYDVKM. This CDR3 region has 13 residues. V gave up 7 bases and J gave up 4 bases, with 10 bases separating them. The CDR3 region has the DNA TGTGCCAGCACCAAAGAAAGCACCGGGGAGCTGTTTTTT. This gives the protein CASTKESTGELFF.

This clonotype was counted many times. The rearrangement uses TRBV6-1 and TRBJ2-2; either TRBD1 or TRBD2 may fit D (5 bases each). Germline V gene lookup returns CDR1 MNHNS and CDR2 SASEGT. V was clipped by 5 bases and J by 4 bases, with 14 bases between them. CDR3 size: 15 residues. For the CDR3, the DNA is TGTGCCAGCAGTTACCCGGGACGTGCCACCGGGGAGCTGTTTTTT. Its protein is CASSYPGRATGELFF.

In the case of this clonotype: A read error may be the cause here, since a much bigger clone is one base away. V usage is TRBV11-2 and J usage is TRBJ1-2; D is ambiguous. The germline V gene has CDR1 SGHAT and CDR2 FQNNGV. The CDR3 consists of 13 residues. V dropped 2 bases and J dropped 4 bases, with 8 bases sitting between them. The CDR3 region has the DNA TGTGCCAGCAGCTTAACAGAGGTCTATGGCTACACCTTC. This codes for CASSLTEVYGYTF.

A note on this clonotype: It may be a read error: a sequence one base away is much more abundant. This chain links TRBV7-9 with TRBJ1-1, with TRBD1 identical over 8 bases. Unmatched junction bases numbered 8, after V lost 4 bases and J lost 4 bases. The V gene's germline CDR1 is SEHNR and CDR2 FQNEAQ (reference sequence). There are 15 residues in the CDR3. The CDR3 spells CASSSTGGRSTEAFF. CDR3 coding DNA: TGTGCCAGCAGCTCAACAGGGGGACGGAGCACTGAAGCTTTCTTT.

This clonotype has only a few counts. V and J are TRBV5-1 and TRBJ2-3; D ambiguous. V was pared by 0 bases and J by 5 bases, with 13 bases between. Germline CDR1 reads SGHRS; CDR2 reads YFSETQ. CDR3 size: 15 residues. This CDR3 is CASSLGPGPGDTQYF. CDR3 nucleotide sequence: TGCGCCAGCAGCTTGGGGCCCGGTCCCGGAGATACGCAGTATTTT.

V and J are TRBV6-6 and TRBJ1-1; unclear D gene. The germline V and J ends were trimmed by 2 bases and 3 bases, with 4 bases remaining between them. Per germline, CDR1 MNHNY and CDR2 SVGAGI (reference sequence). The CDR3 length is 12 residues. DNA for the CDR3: TGTGCCAGCAGTTACGTGGACACTGAAGCTTTCTTT. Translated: CASSYVDTEAFF.

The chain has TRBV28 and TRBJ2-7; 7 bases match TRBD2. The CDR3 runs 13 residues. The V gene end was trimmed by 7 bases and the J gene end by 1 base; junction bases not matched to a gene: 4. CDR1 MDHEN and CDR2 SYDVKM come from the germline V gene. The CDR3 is CASKLAPSYEQYF. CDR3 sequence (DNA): TGTGCCAGCAAACTAGCGCCATCCTACGAGCAGTACTTC.

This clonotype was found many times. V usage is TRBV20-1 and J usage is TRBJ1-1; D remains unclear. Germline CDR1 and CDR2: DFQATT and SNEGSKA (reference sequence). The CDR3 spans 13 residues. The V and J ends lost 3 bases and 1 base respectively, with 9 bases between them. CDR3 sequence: CSASSGRNTEAFF. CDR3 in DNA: TGCAGTGCTAGTAGCGGAAGGAACACTGAAGCTTTCTTT.

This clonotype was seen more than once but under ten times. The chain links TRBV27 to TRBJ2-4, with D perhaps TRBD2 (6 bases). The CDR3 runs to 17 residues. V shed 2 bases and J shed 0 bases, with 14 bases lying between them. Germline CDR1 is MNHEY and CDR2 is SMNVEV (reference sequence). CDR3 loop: CASSLMPRGLAKNIQYF. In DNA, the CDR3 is TGTGCCAGCAGTTTAATGCCCCGGGGACTAGCCAAAAACATTCAGTACTTC.

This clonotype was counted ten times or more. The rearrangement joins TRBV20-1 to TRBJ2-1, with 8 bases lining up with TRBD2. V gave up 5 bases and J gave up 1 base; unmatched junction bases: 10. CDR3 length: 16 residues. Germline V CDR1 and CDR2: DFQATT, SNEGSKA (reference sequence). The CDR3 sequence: CSAGSREGVSYNEQFF. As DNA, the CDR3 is TGCAGTGCTGGATCACGGGAGGGCGTTTCCTACAATGAGCAGTTCTTC.

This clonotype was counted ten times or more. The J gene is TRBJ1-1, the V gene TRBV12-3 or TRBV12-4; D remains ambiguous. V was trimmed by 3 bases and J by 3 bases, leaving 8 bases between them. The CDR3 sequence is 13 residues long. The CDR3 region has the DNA TGTGCCAGCAGTTTGCTTGAACACACTGAAGCTTTCTTT. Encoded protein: CASSLLEHTEAFF.

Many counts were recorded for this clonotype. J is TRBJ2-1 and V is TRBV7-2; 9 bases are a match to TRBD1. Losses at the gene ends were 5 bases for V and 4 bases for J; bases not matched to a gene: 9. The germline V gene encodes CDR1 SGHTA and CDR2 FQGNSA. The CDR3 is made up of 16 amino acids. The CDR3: CASSLGEGQGYNEQFF. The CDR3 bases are TGTGCCAGCAGCCTCGGGGAGGGACAGGGATACAATGAGCAGTTCTTC. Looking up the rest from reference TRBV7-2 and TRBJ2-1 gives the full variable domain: GAGVSQSPSNKVTEKGKDVELRCDPISGHTALYWYRQSLGQGLEFLIYFQGNSAPDKSGLPSDRFSAERTGGSVSTLTIQRTQQEDSAVYLCASSLGEGQGYNEQFFGPGTRLTVL.

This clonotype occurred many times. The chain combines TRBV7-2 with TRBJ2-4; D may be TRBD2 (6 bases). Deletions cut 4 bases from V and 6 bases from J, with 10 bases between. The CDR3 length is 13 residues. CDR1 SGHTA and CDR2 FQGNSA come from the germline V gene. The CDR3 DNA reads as TGTGCCAGCAGCTCGCGGGAATTAAACATTCAGTACTTC. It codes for CASSSRELNIQYF.

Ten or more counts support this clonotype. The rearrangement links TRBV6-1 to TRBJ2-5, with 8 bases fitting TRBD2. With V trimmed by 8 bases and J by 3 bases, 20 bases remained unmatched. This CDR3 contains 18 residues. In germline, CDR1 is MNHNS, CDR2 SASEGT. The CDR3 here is CASLRPGLVAGPEETQYF. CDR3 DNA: TGTGCCAGCCTACGGCCTGGCCTGGTAGCGGGACCCGAAGAGACCCAGTACTTC.

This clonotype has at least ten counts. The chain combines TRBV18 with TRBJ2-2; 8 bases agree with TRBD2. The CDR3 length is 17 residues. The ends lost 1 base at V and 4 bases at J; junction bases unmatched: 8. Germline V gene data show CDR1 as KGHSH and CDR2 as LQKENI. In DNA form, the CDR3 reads TGTGCCAGCTCACCACGGAGCGGGAGCTCTTCCACCGGGGAGCTGTTTTTT. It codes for CASSPRSGSSSTGELFF.